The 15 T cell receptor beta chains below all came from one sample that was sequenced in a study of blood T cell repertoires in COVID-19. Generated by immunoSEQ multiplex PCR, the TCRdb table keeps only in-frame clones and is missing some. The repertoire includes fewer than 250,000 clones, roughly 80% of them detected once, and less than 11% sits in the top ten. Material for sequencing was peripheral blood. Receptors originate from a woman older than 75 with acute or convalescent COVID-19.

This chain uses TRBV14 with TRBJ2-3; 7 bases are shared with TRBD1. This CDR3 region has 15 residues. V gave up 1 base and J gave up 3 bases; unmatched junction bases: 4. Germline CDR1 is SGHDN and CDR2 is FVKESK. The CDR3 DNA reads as TGTGCCAGCAGCCAAGCGATACAGGGGACAGATACGCAGTATTTT. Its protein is CASSQAIQGTDTQYF.

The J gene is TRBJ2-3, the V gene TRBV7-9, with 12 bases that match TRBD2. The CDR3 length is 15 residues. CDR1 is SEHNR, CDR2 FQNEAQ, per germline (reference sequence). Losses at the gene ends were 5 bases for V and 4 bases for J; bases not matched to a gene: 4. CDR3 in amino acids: CASSPTSGSPDTQYF. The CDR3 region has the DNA TGTGCCAGCAGCCCGACTAGCGGGAGTCCAGATACGCAGTATTTT.

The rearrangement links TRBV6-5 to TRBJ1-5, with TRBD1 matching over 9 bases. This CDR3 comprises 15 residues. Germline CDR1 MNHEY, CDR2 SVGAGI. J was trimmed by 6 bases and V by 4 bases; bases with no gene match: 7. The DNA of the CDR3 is TGTGCCAGCAGTTCCGGGACAGGGACCCGTCAGCCCCAGCATTTT. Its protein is CASSSGTGTRQPQHF.

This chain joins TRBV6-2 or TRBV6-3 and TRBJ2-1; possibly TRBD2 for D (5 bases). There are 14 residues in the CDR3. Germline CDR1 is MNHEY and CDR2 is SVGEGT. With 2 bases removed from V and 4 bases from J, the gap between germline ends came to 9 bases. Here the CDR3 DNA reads TGTGCCAGCAGTTACGTATCGGGGTACAATGAGCAGTTCTTC. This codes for CASSYVSGYNEQFF.

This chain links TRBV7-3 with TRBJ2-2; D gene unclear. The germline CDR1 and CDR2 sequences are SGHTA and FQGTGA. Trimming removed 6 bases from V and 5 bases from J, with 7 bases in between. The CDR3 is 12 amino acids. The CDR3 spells CASRIRTGELFF. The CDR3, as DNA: TGTGCCAGCAGGATACGGACCGGGGAGCTGTTTTTT.

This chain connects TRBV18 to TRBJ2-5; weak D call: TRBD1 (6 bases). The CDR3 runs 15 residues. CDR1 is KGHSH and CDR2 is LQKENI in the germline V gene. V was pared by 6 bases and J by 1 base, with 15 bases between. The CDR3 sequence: CASSTARTVQETQYF. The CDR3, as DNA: TGTGCCAGCTCCACAGCCCGGACAGTCCAAGAGACCCAGTACTTC.

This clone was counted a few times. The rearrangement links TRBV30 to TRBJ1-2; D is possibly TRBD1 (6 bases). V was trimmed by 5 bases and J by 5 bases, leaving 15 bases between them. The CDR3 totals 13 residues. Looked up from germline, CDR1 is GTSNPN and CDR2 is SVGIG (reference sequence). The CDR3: CAWSPGAIYGYTF. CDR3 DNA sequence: TGTGCCTGGTCCCCAGGGGCCATTTATGGCTACACCTTC.

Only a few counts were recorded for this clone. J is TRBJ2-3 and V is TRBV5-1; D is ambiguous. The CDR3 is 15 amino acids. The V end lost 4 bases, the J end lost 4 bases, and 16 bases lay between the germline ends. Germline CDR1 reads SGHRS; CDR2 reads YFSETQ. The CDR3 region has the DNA TGCGCCAGCAGCCCAAATACGGGTGTGGCAGATACGCAGTATTTT. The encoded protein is CASSPNTGVADTQYF.

The CDR3 nucleotides read TGTGCCAGTAGTATTAAGCCAGGGAACTACGAGCAGTACTTC. Residues: CASSIKPGNYEQYF. The chain has TRBV19 and TRBJ2-7; maybe TRBD1 (5 bases). V was shortened by 3 bases and J by 3 bases, with 12 bases between the two germline ends. This CDR3 is 14 amino acids long. The germline V gene encodes CDR1 LNHDA and CDR2 SQIVND (reference sequence).

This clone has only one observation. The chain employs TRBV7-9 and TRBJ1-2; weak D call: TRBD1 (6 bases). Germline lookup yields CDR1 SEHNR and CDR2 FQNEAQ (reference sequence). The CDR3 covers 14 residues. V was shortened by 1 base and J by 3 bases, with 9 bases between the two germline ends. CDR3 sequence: CASSLVGGDYGYTF. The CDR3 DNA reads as TGTGCCAGCAGCTTAGTAGGGGGGGACTATGGCTACACCTTC.

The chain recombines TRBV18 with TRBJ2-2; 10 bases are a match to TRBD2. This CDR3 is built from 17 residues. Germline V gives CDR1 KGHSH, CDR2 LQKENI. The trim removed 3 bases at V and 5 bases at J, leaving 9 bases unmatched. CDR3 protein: CASSPPIAGGRTGELFF. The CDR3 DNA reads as TGTGCCAGCTCACCCCCAATAGCGGGAGGCCGGACCGGGGAGCTGTTTTTT. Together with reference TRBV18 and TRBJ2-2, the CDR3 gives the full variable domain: NAGVMQNPRHLVRRRGQEARLRCSPMKGHSHVYWYRQLPEEGLKFMVYLQKENIIDESGMPKERFSAEFPKEGPSILRIQQVVRGDSAAYFCASSPPIAGGRTGELFFGEGSRLTVL.

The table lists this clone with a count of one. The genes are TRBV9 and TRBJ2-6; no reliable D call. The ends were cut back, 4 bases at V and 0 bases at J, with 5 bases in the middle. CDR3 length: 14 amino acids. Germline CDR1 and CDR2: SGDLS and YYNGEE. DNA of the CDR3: TGTGCCAGCAGCTCCTACTCTGGGGCCAACGTCCTGACTTTC. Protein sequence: CASSSYSGANVLTF.

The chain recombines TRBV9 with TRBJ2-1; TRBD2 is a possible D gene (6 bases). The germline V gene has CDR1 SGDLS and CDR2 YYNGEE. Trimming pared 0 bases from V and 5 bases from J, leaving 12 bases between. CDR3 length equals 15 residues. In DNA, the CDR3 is TGTGCCAGCAGCGTAGGAGTAGCGGCCAACAATGAGCAGTTCTTC. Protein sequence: CASSVGVAANNEQFF.

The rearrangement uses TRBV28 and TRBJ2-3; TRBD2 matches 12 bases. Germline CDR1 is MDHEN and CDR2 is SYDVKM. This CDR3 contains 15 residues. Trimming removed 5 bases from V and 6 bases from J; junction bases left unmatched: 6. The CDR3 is CASSTTSGSRDTQYF. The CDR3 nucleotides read TGTGCCAGCAGTACGACTAGCGGGAGTAGGGATACGCAGTATTTT. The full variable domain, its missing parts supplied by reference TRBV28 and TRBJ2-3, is DVKVTQSSRYLVKRTGEKVFLECVQDMDHENMFWYRQDPGLGLRLIYFSYDVKMKEKGDIPEGYSVSREKKERFSLILESASTNQTSMYLCASSTTSGSRDTQYFGPGTRLTVL.

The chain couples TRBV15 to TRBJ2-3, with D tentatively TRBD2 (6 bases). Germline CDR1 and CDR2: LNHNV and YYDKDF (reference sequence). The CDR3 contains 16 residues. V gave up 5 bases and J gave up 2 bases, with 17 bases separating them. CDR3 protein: CATSALGGTDTDTQYF. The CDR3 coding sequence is TGTGCCACCAGCGCTCTCGGAGGGACCGACACAGATACGCAGTATTTT.